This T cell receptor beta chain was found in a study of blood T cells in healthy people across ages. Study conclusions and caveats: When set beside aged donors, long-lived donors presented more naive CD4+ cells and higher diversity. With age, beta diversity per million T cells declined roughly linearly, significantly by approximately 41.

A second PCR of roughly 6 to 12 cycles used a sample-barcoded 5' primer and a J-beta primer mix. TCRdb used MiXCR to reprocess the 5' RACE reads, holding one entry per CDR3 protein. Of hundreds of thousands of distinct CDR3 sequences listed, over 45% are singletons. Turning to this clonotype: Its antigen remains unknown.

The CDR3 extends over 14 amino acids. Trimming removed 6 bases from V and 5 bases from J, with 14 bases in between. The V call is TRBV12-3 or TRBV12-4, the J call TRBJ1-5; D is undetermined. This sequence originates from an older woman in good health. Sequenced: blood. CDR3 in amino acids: CASSRNGPDQPQHF. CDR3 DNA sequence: TGTGCCAGCAGCCGAAATGGACCTGATCAGCCCCAGCATTTT.